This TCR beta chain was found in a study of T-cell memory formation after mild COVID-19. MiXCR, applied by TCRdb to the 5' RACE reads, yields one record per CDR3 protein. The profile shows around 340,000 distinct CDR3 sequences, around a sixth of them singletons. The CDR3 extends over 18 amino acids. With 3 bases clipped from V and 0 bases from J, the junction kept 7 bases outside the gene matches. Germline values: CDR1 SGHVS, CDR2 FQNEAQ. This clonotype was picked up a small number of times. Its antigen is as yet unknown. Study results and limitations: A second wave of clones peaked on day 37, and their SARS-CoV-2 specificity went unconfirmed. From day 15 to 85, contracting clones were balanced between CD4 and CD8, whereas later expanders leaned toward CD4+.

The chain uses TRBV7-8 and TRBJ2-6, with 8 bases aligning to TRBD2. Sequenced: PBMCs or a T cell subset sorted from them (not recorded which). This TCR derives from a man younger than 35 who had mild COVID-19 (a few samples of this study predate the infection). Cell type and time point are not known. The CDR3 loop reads CASSLGLAGSSGANVLTF. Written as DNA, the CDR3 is TGTGCCAGCAGCTTGGGGCTAGCGGGTAGCTCTGGGGCCAACGTCCTGACTTTC. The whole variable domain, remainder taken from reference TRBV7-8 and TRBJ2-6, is GAGVSQSPRYKVAKRGQDVALRCDPISGHVSLFWYQQALGQGPEFLTYFQNEAQLDKSGLPSDRFFAERPEGSVSTLKIQRTQQEDSAVYLCASSLGLAGSSGANVLTFGAGSRLTVL.